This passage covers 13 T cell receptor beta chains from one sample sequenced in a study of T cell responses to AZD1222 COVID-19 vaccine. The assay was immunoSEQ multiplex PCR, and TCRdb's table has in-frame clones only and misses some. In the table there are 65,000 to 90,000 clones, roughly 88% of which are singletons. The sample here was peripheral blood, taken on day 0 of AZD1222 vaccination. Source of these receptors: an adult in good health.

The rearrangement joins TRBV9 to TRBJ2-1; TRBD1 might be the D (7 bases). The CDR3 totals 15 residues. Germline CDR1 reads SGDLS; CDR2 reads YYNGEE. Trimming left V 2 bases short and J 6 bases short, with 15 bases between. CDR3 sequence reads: CASSVEGALGNEQFF. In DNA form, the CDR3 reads TGTGCCAGCAGCGTGGAGGGGGCCTTGGGCAATGAGCAGTTCTTC.

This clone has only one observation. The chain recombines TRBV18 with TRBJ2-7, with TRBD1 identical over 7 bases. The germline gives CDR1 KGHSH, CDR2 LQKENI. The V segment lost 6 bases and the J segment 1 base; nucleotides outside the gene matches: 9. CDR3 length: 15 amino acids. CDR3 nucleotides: TGTGCCAGCTCGACGAAACAGGGACAGTCCTACGAGCAGTACTTC. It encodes CASSTKQGQSYEQYF.

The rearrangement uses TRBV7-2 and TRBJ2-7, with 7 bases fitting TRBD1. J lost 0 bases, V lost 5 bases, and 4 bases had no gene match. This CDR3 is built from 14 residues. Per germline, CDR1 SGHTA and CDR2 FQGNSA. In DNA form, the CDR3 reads TGTGCCAGCAGCACGACAGGGAACTCCTACGAGCAGTACTTC. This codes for CASSTTGNSYEQYF.

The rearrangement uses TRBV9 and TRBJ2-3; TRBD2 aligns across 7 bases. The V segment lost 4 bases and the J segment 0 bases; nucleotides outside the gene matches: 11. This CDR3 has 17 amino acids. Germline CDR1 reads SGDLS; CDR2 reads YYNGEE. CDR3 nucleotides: TGTGCCAGCAGCCTGATGCCTAGCGGAACTAGCACAGATACGCAGTATTTT. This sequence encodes CASSLMPSGTSTDTQYF.

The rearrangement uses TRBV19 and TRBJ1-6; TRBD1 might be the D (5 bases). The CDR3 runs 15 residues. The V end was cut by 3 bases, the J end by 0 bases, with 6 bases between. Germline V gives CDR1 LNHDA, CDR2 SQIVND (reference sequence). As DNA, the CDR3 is TGTGCCAGTAGTATCGGGGGCTCCTATAATTCACCCCTCCACTTT. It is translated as CASSIGGSYNSPLHF.

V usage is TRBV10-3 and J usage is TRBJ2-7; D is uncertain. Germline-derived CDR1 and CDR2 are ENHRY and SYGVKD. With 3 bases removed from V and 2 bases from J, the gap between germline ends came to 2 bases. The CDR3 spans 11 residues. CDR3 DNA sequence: TGTGCCATCAGTGACACCTACGAGCAGTACTTC. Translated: CAISDTYEQYF.

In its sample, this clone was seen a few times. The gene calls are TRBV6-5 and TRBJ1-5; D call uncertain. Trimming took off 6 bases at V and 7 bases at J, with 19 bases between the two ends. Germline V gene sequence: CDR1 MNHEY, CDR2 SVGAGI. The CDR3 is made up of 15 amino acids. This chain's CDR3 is CASRITTEARQPQHF. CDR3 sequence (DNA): TGTGCCAGCAGGATTACGACCGAAGCCAGGCAGCCCCAGCATTTT.

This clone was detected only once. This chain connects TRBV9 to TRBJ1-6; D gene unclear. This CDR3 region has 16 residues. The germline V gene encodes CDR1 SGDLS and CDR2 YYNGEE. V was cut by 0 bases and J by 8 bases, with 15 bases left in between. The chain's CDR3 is CASSVGHGRRDSPLHF. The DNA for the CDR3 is TGTGCCAGCAGCGTAGGGCATGGCAGGAGGGATTCACCCCTCCACTTT.

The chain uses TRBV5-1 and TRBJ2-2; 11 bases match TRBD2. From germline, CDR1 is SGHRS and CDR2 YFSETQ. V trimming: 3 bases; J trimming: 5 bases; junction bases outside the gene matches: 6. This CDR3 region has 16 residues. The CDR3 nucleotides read TGCGCCAGCAGCTCCACCCTAGCGGGGGGTACCGGGGAGCTGTTTTTT. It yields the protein CASSSTLAGGTGELFF.

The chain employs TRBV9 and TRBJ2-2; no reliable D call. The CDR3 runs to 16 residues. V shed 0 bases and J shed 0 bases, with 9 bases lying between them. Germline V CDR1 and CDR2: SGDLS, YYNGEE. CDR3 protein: CASSVVDVPNTGELFF. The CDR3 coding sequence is TGTGCCAGCAGCGTAGTGGACGTCCCGAACACCGGGGAGCTGTTTTTT.

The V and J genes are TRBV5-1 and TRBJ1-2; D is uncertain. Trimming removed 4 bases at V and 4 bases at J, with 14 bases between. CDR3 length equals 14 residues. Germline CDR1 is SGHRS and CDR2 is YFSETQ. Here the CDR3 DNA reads TGCGCCAGCAGCCTCACCGGCAGCACCTATGGCTACACCTTC. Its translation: CASSLTGSTYGYTF.

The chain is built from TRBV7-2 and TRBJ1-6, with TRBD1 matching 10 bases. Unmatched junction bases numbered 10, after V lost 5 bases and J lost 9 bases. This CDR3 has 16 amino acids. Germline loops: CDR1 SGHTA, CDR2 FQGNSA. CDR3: CASSAGGTGVPSPLHF. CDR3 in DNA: TGTGCCAGCAGCGCAGGCGGGACAGGGGTTCCTTCACCCCTCCACTTT.

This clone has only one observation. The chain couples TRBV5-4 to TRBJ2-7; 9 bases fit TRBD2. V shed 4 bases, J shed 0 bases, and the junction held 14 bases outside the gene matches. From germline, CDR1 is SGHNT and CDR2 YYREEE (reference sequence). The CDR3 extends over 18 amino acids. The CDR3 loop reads CASSRGGASGLTSYEQYF. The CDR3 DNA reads TGTGCCAGCAGCCGCGGGGGGGCCTCGGGGCTTACCTCCTACGAGCAGTACTTC.